This T cell receptor (beta chain) was captured in a study of OX40 agonist ivuxolimab in advanced cancers. Study background: Patient treatment consisted of intravenous ivuxolimab administration every 2 weeks at 0.01 to 10 mg/kg. Antecedent anti-PD-1, anti-PD-L1 or anti-CTLA-4 therapy was permissible, with roughly 36% having received some.

Trimming left V 1 base short and J 0 bases short, with 9 bases between. Per germline, CDR1 LNHDA and CDR2 SQIVND (reference sequence). The CDR3 loop spans 15 amino acids. Generated by immunoSEQ multiplex PCR, the TCRdb table keeps only in-frame clones and is missing some. This table holds tens of thousands of clones, roughly 84% found once. At baseline, cycle 4 day 1, and cycle 7 day 1, blood was sampled. Study conclusions and caveats: Doses of 0.1 to 3.0 mg/kg were accompanied by clonal expansion of CD4+ and CD8+ blood T cells by week 6.

About this clone: The antigen remains undetermined.

Source: CD4+ or CD8+ T cells sorted from blood, taken in a trial of the OX40 agonist ivuxolimab. The TCR sequence derives from an adult with an advanced solid tumor such as melanoma, head and neck, liver or kidney cancer. V gene TRBV19 combines with J gene TRBJ2-5; D possibly uses TRBD1 or TRBD2 (5 bases each). The CDR3 region is CASSIGGTNQETQYF. The CDR3 bases are TGTGCCAGTAGTATAGGGGGGACCAACCAAGAGACCCAGTACTTC.